The 11 T cell receptor beta chains reported below all come from one sample, sequenced in a study of Graves' ophthalmopathy and Graves' hyperthyroidism. The TCR beta CDR3 regions underwent amplification from RNA transcripts. HTBI primers were employed in first-round RT-PCR, then a second-round multiplex PCR followed. In TCRdb, the multiplex PCR reads were re-called with MiXCR into one record per CDR3 protein. Of about 210,000 distinct CDR3 sequences in the sample, less than 30% were seen once. What was sequenced was peripheral blood. The source is a man aged 50 or older with Graves' ophthalmopathy.

This clonotype showed up just a few times. The V gene is TRBV12-3 or TRBV12-4, the J gene TRBJ1-1, with 8 bases aligning to TRBD1. V lost 6 bases and J lost 5; bases outside the gene matches: 8. This CDR3 spans 14 amino acids. The CDR3 DNA follows: TGTGCCAGCAGCTACACAGGGGGGCGAACTGAAGCTTTCTTT. This encodes CASSYTGGRTEAFF.

CDR3 amino acids: CSARPRTGLAHPYEQYF. The CDR3 nucleotides read TGCAGTGCTAGACCCAGGACGGGACTAGCGCATCCCTACGAGCAGTACTTC. V gene TRBV20-1 combines with J gene TRBJ2-7, with 10 bases lining up with TRBD2. CDR1 and CDR2 from the germline V gene are DFQATT and SNEGSKA (reference sequence). The V and J ends lost 2 bases and 2 bases, in that order; junction bases with no gene match: 12. The CDR3 covers 17 residues.

This chain links TRBV28 with TRBJ1-2; D is perhaps TRBD1 (5 bases). V was pared by 5 bases and J by 3 bases, with 10 bases between. The germline gives CDR1 MDHEN, CDR2 SYDVKM. This CDR3 spans 13 amino acids. CDR3 sequence (DNA): TGTGCCAGCAGTCCCAGGGTCCACTATGGCTACACCTTC. As protein: CASSPRVHYGYTF.

The chain carries TRBV27 and TRBJ1-5; 7 bases are a match to TRBD1. Germline V lookup: CDR1 MNHEY, CDR2 SMNVEV (reference sequence). The ends lost 5 bases at V and 4 bases at J; junction bases unmatched: 11. The CDR3 extends over 16 amino acids. In nucleotides, the CDR3 is TGTGCCAGCAGTCCGTATTCTCCAGGGGGTAATCAGCCCCAGCATTTT. It codes for CASSPYSPGGNQPQHF.

This clonotype occurred many times. The V gene is TRBV20-1, the J gene TRBJ1-5; tentative D call: TRBD1 (6 bases). V lost 3 bases to trimming and J lost 7 bases, with 16 bases between them. The CDR3 covers 14 residues. Germline loops: CDR1 DFQATT, CDR2 SNEGSKA (reference sequence). The CDR3 nucleotides are TGCAGTGCTAGCGCGGACAGTACGGGACAGCCCCAGCATTTT. It codes for CSASADSTGQPQHF.

The CDR3 here is CASSTKTYEQYF. The CDR3 DNA follows: TGTGCCAGCAGCACGAAGACCTACGAGCAGTACTTC. V usage is TRBV27 and J usage is TRBJ2-7; D is undetermined. This CDR3 region has 12 residues. Germline lookup yields CDR1 MNHEY and CDR2 SMNVEV (reference sequence). The V gene lost 6 bases and the J gene lost 2 bases, with 8 bases spanning the gap.

This clonotype was found many times. The chain employs TRBV15 and TRBJ1-5, with D unclear. The germline V gene has CDR1 LNHNV and CDR2 YYDKDF (reference sequence). The CDR3 has 14 residues. V was cut by 1 base and J by 3 bases, with 7 bases left in between. The CDR3 DNA sequence: TGTGCCACCAGCAGAGTTAGGCTCAATCAGCCCCAGCATTTT. The encoded protein is CATSRVRLNQPQHF.

This clonotype was seen only a few times. V gene TRBV6-2 or TRBV6-3 combines with J gene TRBJ2-7; D is possibly TRBD1 (6 bases). V was trimmed by 0 bases and J by 1 base, leaving 7 bases between them. In germline, CDR1 is MNHEY, CDR2 SVGEGT. This CDR3 spans 14 amino acids. The CDR3 sequence: CASSYSGGSYEQYF. The CDR3 DNA is TGTGCCAGCAGTTACTCAGGGGGATCCTACGAGCAGTACTTC.

This clonotype showed up many times. The chain employs TRBV5-1 and TRBJ2-5, with TRBD2 as a possible D gene (6 bases). The V end was cut by 0 bases, the J end by 2 bases, with 14 bases between. CDR3 length: 16 residues. Per germline, CDR1 SGHRS and CDR2 YFSETQ. The CDR3 reads CASSLARGGVQETQYF. In DNA form, the CDR3 reads TGCGCCAGCAGCTTGGCGAGGGGAGGTGTTCAAGAGACCCAGTACTTC.

This clonotype was counted ten times or more. This chain connects TRBV5-1 to TRBJ2-2; unclear D gene. The CDR3 has 15 residues. Germline CDR1 and CDR2: SGHRS and YFSETQ. With 1 base removed from V and 3 bases from J, the gap between germline ends came to 10 bases. The CDR3 bases are TGCGCCAGCAGCTTGTCTTCTCTGGACACCGGGGAGCTGTTTTTT. Translated, it gives CASSLSSLDTGELFF.

This clonotype appeared many times. The V and J genes are TRBV13 and TRBJ2-5; D is possibly TRBD1 or TRBD2 (6 bases each). Trimming stripped 5 bases from V and 1 base from J, with 11 bases between. In germline, CDR1 is PRHDT, CDR2 FYEKMQ (reference sequence). The CDR3 is 14 amino acids. CDR3 bases: TGTGCCAGCAGCGCGGGACAACCCCAAGAGACCCAGTACTTC. This codes for CASSAGQPQETQYF.